This T cell receptor beta chain was identified during a study of blood T cell repertoires in COVID-19. Study details: Spain, Italy and the United States supplied samples that represented acute and convalescent COVID-19. Nucleic acid was either cDNA or gDNA, and it came from T cells, B-cell-depleted T cells, or PBMCs.

Study processing details: Nucleated cell counts were estimated from reference gene primer amplification. Sequenced by immunoSEQ multiplex PCR; TCRdb stores in-frame clones only, minus some. From that table come the V and J calls and clone size; the DNA was used to work out D and trimming. This table holds tens of thousands of clones, roughly 78% found once. V shed 3 bases, J shed 8 bases, and the junction held 9 bases outside the gene matches. Germline V CDR1 and CDR2: GTSNPN, SVGIG (reference sequence). The CDR3 has 14 amino acids. This rearrangement joins TRBV30 to TRBJ2-1, with 8 bases fitting TRBD1. This receptor was identified in a man in his 60s with active or convalescent COVID-19. Input material: peripheral blood. The CDR3 loop reads CAWSQGAKIHEQFF. For the CDR3, the DNA is TGTGCCTGGAGCCAGGGGGCGAAGATCCATGAGCAGTTCTTC.